The rows below give T cell receptor beta chains drawn from one sample of a study of blood T cell repertoires in COVID-19. Produced via immunoSEQ multiplex PCR; TCRdb's table is partial and in-frame only. The sample consists of about 200,000 clones, around 83% of them appearing once. Sequencing was performed on peripheral blood. Source of these receptors: a woman of 80 years or more with acute or convalescent COVID-19. Each CDR3 is given with its conserved first and last residue. Fields, in order: J gene, V gene, D gene, clone size, CDR3 DNA, CDR3 protein. A D gene is named only where the DNA matches it firmly. Not every row has a clone size; where given, it reads once, few, many or a size class.

TRBJ2-5 | TRBV5-6 | - | once | TGTGCCAGCAGCTCCCCTGACATTTCCCAAGAGACCCAGTACTTC | CASSSPDISQETQYF
TRBJ2-5 | TRBV3-1/TRBV3-2 | TRBD2 | many | TGTGCCAGCAGGGATAGCGGGAGGGCGGAGACCCAGTACTTC | CASRDSGRAETQYF
TRBJ2-3 | TRBV7-8 | TRBD2 | - | TGTGCCAGCAGCTTAGGGGTTGCGGGAGGGAGCACAGATACGCAGTATTTT | CASSLGVAGGSTDTQYF
TRBJ2-7 | TRBV28 | - | - | TGTGCCAGCAGTTCTACCGACTACGAGCAGTACTTC | CASSSTDYEQYF
TRBJ2-5 | TRBV6-5 | - | - | TGTGCCAGCAGTCGTACGATGGGGGCGGAGACCCAGTACTTC | CASSRTMGAETQYF
TRBJ2-7 | TRBV7-2 | - | - | TGTGCCAGCAGTTTAGGGGGAGGGGACGAGCAGTACTTC | CASSLGGGDEQYF
TRBJ2-7 | TRBV6-5 | TRBD1 | few | TGTGCCAGCAGTTACCAGACAGGGGTCTCCTACGAGCAGTACTTC | CASSYQTGVSYEQYF
TRBJ1-5 | TRBV5-6 | TRBD1 | - | TGTGCCAGCAGCGTTACAGGGGACCCTAGCAATCAGCCCCAGCATTTT | CASSVTGDPSNQPQHF
TRBJ2-1 | TRBV7-2 | TRBD2 | - | TGTGCCAGCAGCTTCAACGTAGCGGGTCACAATGAGCAGTTCTTC | CASSFNVAGHNEQFF
TRBJ2-3 | TRBV7-9 | TRBD2 | - | TGTGCCAGCGGGGCCGCGGGAGGGTCAGATACGCAGTATTTT | CASGAAGGSDTQYF
TRBJ1-6 | TRBV29-1 | - | - | TGCAGCGTTGCTCAGGGTGCCAATTCACCCCTCCACTTT | CSVAQGANSPLHF
TRBJ2-7 | TRBV6-5 | TRBD1 | - | TGTGCCAGCAGTTACTTCACGGGACAGGGGCGTAACGAGCAGTACTTC | CASSYFTGQGRNEQYF
TRBJ2-1 | TRBV9 | TRBD2 | - | TGTGCCAGCAGCGTCCGCTCACTAGCGGGAGGGAGGAGAAATGAGCAGTTCTTC | CASSVRSLAGGRRNEQFF
TRBJ2-3 | TRBV6-2/TRBV6-3 | TRBD2 | - | TGTGCCAGCAGTTACTCGACTAGCGGGAGAGGAACAGATACGCAGTATTTT | CASSYSTSGRGTDTQYF
TRBJ2-2 | TRBV2 | - | few | TGTGCCAGCAGCGCAGGGTCTGCGAACACCGGGGAGCTGTTTTTT | CASSAGSANTGELFF
TRBJ2-1 | TRBV5-8 | - | - | TGTGCCAGCAGCTTGTTCTTCTACAATGAGCAGTTCTTC | CASSLFFYNEQFF
TRBJ2-3 | TRBV28 | - | - | TGTGCCAGCACCACCGGAGGGACCCCCACAGATACGCAGTATTTT | CASTTGGTPTDTQYF
TRBJ2-7 | TRBV27 | TRBD2 | once | TGTGCCAGCAGACCCTCTAGCGGGAGGATCTACGAGCAGTACTTC | CASRPSSGRIYEQYF
TRBJ2-2 | TRBV19 | - | - | TGTGCCAGTAGTTTCTTGGGCAGCACGAACACCGGGGAGCTGTTTTTT | CASSFLGSTNTGELFF
TRBJ1-5 | TRBV30 | - | - | TGTGCCTGGAGTGTACCTAACAGGCCCAATCAGCCCCAGCATTTT | CAWSVPNRPNQPQHF
TRBJ1-1 | TRBV11-2 | - | - | TGTGCCAGCAGCTTAATCGGAGGCCAAACTGAAGCTTTCTTT | CASSLIGGQTEAFF
TRBJ1-3 | TRBV4-1 | - | - | TGCGCCAGCAGCCAAGGTAATCCGGCTGGAAACACCATATATTTT | CASSQGNPAGNTIYF
TRBJ1-1 | TRBV15 | - | - | TGTGCCACCAGCATCAGGGTGGTCACTGAAGCTTTCTTT | CATSIRVVTEAFF
TRBJ1-2 | TRBV18 | - | - | TGTGCCAGCTCACCGTCGCAGGGTAACTATGGCTACACCTTC | CASSPSQGNYGYTF
TRBJ1-2 | TRBV5-4 | - | once | TGTGCCAGCAGCTTGGTCAACATGATAAATGGCTACACCTTC | CASSLVNMINGYTF
TRBJ1-2 | TRBV27 | TRBD1 | - | TGTGCCAGCAGTTCTCCCGGGACAGGGTTTAGTGGCTACACCTTC | CASSSPGTGFSGYTF
TRBJ2-7 | TRBV27 | TRBD1 | - | TGTGCCAGCAGTTCCTCCAGAGGGGGCATTTACGAGCAGTACTTC | CASSSSRGGIYEQYF
TRBJ2-7 | TRBV5-1 | TRBD1 | - | TGCGCCAGCAGCCTCGGACAGGGGGCATACGAGCAGTACTTC | CASSLGQGAYEQYF
TRBJ2-7 | TRBV29-1 | TRBD1 | - | TGCAGCGCGTTGACAGGGAGTCGTGAGCAGTACTTC | CSALTGSREQYF
TRBJ2-3 | TRBV6-6 | TRBD2 | - | TGTGCCAGCAGTCGACCACTAGCGGGGAACACAGATACGCAGTATTTT | CASSRPLAGNTDTQYF
TRBJ1-4 | TRBV4-1 | - | - | TGCGCCAGCAGCCAAGATGGAGTCGAGGGTGAAAAACTGTTTTTT | CASSQDGVEGEKLFF
TRBJ1-3 | TRBV7-8 | - | - | TGTGCCAGCAGCGTAACAGGGACCGGAAACACCATATATTTT | CASSVTGTGNTIYF
TRBJ2-2 | TRBV6-6 | - | - | TGTGCCAGCAGCTCGACCGGGGAGCTGTTTTTT | CASSSTGELFF
TRBJ2-5 | TRBV20-1 | - | once | TGCAGTGCTAGAGCTGGCCAGACCCAGTACTTC | CSARAGQTQYF
TRBJ1-5 | TRBV5-1 | - | - | TGCGCCAGCAGCCCGACCCCAGGGGCCGATCAGCCCCAGCATTTT | CASSPTPGADQPQHF
TRBJ2-1 | TRBV28 | TRBD1 | once | TGTGCCAGCAGCCCTTCCGACAGGGGCCCTTTTAATGAGCAGTTCTTC | CASSPSDRGPFNEQFF
TRBJ2-2 | TRBV29-1 | - | - | TGCAGCGTTGAGAGAAGCGCGATACCCGGGGAGCTGTTTTTT | CSVERSAIPGELFF
TRBJ1-1 | TRBV28 | - | - | TGTGCCAGCAGTACTCCAGGGGTGGGTCTAAACACTGAAGCTTTCTTT | CASSTPGVGLNTEAFF
TRBJ1-1 | TRBV20-1 | - | - | TGCAGTGTTTCAGTGAGGACTGAAGCTTTCTTT | CSVSVRTEAFF
TRBJ2-7 | TRBV7-2 | - | - | TGTGCCAGCAGCTTAGACGGCAGGGGCGGCGAGCAGTACTTC | CASSLDGRGGEQYF
TRBJ2-1 | TRBV10-3 | TRBD2 | - | TGTGCCATCAGTGGGACTAGCGGGAAAAATGAGCAGTTCTTC | CAISGTSGKNEQFF
TRBJ1-1 | TRBV5-1 | TRBD1 | - | TGCGCCAGCAGGTTCATCTCCGGGACAGGGAGAACTGAAGCTTTCTTT | CASRFISGTGRTEAFF
TRBJ2-7 | TRBV6-5 | TRBD1 | - | TGTGCCAGCAGACCCACCGGGACAGTCTCCTACGAGCAGTACTTC | CASRPTGTVSYEQYF
TRBJ2-7 | TRBV7-8 | - | few | TGTGCCAGCAGCTTACAGACTGCCTCCTACGAGCAGTACTTC | CASSLQTASYEQYF
TRBJ2-1 | TRBV18 | - | - | TGTGCCAGCTCATACGACAGGCCCAGCCGGAGTGAGCAGTTCTTC | CASSYDRPSRSEQFF
TRBJ2-1 | TRBV15 | - | - | TGTGCCACCAGCACTGTAGGGAGTGTGAATGAGCAGTTCTTC | CATSTVGSVNEQFF
TRBJ2-1 | TRBV9 | TRBD1 | - | TGTGCCAGCAGCGGGGCAGGGGGCCACAATGAGCAGTTCTTC | CASSGAGGHNEQFF
TRBJ1-5 | TRBV5-5 | - | few | TGTGCCAGCAGCTTGGTAGGCAGGGCGGGGCAGCCCCAGCATTTT | CASSLVGRAGQPQHF
TRBJ1-6 | TRBV6-5 | - | - | TGTGCCAGCGGCCAGGACTATAATTCACCCCTCCACTTT | CASGQDYNSPLHF
TRBJ1-2 | TRBV5-5 | TRBD1 | few | TGTGCCAGCAGCTCCAATGGACAGGGCGGCTATGGCTACACCTTC | CASSSNGQGGYGYTF
TRBJ2-5 | TRBV7-9 | - | - | TGTGCCAGCAGCTTCCCTCTAGGCGAACTCCAGTACTTC | CASSFPLGELQYF
TRBJ1-2 | TRBV9 | TRBD1 | - | TGTGCCAGCAGTACGACAGGGTTCTATGGCTACACCTTC | CASSTTGFYGYTF
TRBJ1-2 | TRBV7-8 | - | - | TGTGCCAGCAGCCACTTATTATTGCGGGTCTTCGGTGGCTACACCTTC | CASSHLLLRVFGGYTF
TRBJ2-2 | TRBV3-1/TRBV3-2 | - | once | TGTGCCAGCAGCCAGCAGGGAAATCCCACCGGGGAGCTGTTTTTT | CASSQQGNPTGELFF
TRBJ1-1 | TRBV19 | TRBD1 | - | TGTGCCAGTAGTCAGACAGGGGTAACTGAAGCTTTCTTT | CASSQTGVTEAFF
TRBJ1-2 | TRBV7-9 | - | once | TGTGCCAGCAGCTTAGCCCCTCCTCAGGGAACCTATGGCTACACCTTC | CASSLAPPQGTYGYTF
TRBJ2-5 | TRBV18 | TRBD1 | - | TGTGCCAGCTCATCCGGGACAGGGGGCACAGGTTTAGAGACCCAGTACTTC | CASSSGTGGTGLETQYF
TRBJ1-2 | TRBV7-2 | - | - | TGTGCCAGCAGCGATACCGGGGTTCGAGGCTACACCTTC | CASSDTGVRGYTF
TRBJ1-4 | TRBV6-5 | TRBD1 | - | TGTGCCAGCAGCTTACAGGGGGCGGGGGAAAAACTGTTTTTT | CASSLQGAGEKLFF
TRBJ1-5 | TRBV5-1 | - | many | TGCGCCAGCAGCTTGGGAGGTGAGAGCAATCAGCCCCAGCATTTT | CASSLGGESNQPQHF